These 9 T cell receptor beta chains share one sample of origin, sequenced in a study of TIL therapy for anti-PD-1-resistant metastatic lung cancer. The immunoSEQ assay was v3. Profiling relied on immunoSEQ multiplex PCR, and the TCRdb table lists in-frame clones only, not all of them. The repertoire includes about 6,400 clones, less than 70% of them detected once, and 5.7% sits in the top ten. As to time point: pre-treatment sample, taken before nivolumab and TIL therapy. Most excised metastases sampled were pleural nodules or supraclavicular lymph nodes. This material consisted of tumor tissue, taken at baseline. These receptors were collected from a person aged 25 to 85 with non-small cell lung cancer.

The chain is built from TRBV7-3 and TRBJ2-5; TRBD1 matches at 8 bases. J gave up 5 bases and V 5 bases, and 10 bases lay outside the gene matches. CDR1 SGHTA and CDR2 FQGTGA come from the germline V gene. The CDR3 spans 15 residues. The CDR3 here is CASSPTGERSETQYF. The CDR3 DNA sequence: TGTGCCAGCAGCCCGACAGGGGAGAGGAGCGAGACCCAGTACTTC. Full variable domain (rest looked up from reference TRBV7-3 and TRBJ2-5): GAGVSQTPSNKVTEKGKYVELRCDPISGHTALYWYRQSLGQGPEFLIYFQGTGAADDSGLPNDRFFAVRPEGSVSTLKIQRTERGDSAVYLCASSPTGERSETQYFGPGTRLLVL.

The CDR3 sequence: CAWSLGNRGGNEKLFF. In nucleotides, the CDR3 is TGTGCCTGGAGCCTCGGAAACAGGGGTGGTAATGAAAAACTGTTTTTT. The chain employs TRBV30 and TRBJ1-4; 7 bases align to TRBD1. The junction had 11 bases not matched to a gene; V was cut back by 3 bases and J by 4 bases. The germline V gene has CDR1 GTSNPN and CDR2 SVGIG (reference sequence). The length of the CDR3 is 16 residues. The full variable domain, with the rest looked up from reference TRBV30 and TRBJ1-4, is SQTIHQWPATLVQPVGSPLSLECTVEGTSNPNLYWYRQAAGRGLQLLFYSVGIGQISSEVPQNLSASRPQDRQFILSSKKLLLSDSGFYLCAWSLGNRGGNEKLFFGSGTQLSVL.

This clone counts as medium-sized. The chain carries TRBV7-9 and TRBJ1-1; perhaps TRBD1 as D (5 bases). Trimming stripped 1 base from V and 11 bases from J, with 11 bases between. The V gene's germline CDR1 is SEHNR and CDR2 FQNEAQ (reference sequence). This CDR3 region has 12 residues. CDR3 DNA sequence: TGTGCCAGCAGCTTAGTTGGACAAAAGGCTTTCTTT. Its translation is CASSLVGQKAFF.

The chain combines TRBV2 with TRBJ2-5; TRBD1 aligns across 7 bases. The trim removed 6 bases at V and 2 bases at J, leaving 12 bases unmatched. From germline, CDR1 is SNHLY and CDR2 FYNNEI. The CDR3 has 16 residues. Here the CDR3 DNA reads TGTGCCAGCAGCTCCCGGCAGGGGGTCGGACAAGAGACCCAGTACTTC. It encodes CASSSRQGVGQETQYF.

The CDR3 DNA is TGTGCCATCAGCCCCGGACAGTTCACCGGGGAGCTGTTTTTT. The encoded protein is CAISPGQFTGELFF. This chain connects TRBV10-3 to TRBJ2-2, with a possible D match to TRBD1 (6 bases). CDR1 ENHRY and CDR2 SYGVKD come from the germline V gene. This CDR3 comprises 14 residues. Trimming left V 6 bases short and J 4 bases short, with 12 bases between.

The genes are TRBV14 and TRBJ1-2, with TRBD1 matching 12 bases. Germline assignment: CDR1 SGHDN and CDR2 FVKESK. CDR3 length: 20 amino acids. J gave up 6 bases and V 3 bases, and 20 bases lay outside the gene matches. The CDR3 sequence is CASSQALPGQGARRGNGYTF. For the CDR3, the DNA is TGTGCCAGCAGCCAGGCCCTGCCGGGACAGGGGGCGCGTCGAGGCAATGGCTACACCTTC.

The CDR3 region has the DNA TGCGCCAGCAGCTTAGGCAGGGGCGACGATCAGCCCCAGCATTTT. Its translation: CASSLGRGDDQPQHF. The chain combines TRBV5-1 with TRBJ1-5; tentatively, D is TRBD1 (6 bases). Trimming took off 2 bases at V and 5 bases at J, with 14 bases between the two ends. This CDR3 is built from 15 residues. Germline-derived CDR1 and CDR2 are SGHRS and YFSETQ.

V gene TRBV7-3 combines with J gene TRBJ2-3; a possible D gene is TRBD1 (5 bases). The CDR3 is made up of 15 amino acids. Trimming shortened V by 0 bases and J by 2 bases, and 9 bases separated the two germline ends. Germline CDR1 SGHTA, CDR2 FQGTGA. CDR3 bases: TGTGCCAGCAGCTTAACTAGGGGCGACACAGATACGCAGTATTTT. This gives the protein CASSLTRGDTDTQYF.

CDR3 residues: CASRDQGVGGDTQYF. The CDR3 bases are TGTGCCAGCAGGGATCAGGGGGTCGGTGGAGATACGCAGTATTTT. This rearrangement joins TRBV7-9 to TRBJ2-3; 7 bases map to TRBD1. The CDR3 has 15 residues. Germline loops: CDR1 SEHNR, CDR2 FQNEAQ (reference sequence). Trimming cost V 6 bases and J 5 bases; bases outside gene matches: 11.